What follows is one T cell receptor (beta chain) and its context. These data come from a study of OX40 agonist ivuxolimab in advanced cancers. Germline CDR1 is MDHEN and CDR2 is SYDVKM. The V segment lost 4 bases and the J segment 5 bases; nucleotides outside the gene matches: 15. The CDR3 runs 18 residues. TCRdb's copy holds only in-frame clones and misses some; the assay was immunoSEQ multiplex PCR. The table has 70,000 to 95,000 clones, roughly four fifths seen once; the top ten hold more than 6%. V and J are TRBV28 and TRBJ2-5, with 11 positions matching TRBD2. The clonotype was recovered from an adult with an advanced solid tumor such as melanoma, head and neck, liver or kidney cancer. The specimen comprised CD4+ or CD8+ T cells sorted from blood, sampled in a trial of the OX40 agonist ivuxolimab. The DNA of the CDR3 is TGTGCCAGCAGTTCCCCGGGGCTAGCGGGAGGTGGTATCGAGACCCAGTACTTC. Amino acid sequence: CASSSPGLAGGGIETQYF.